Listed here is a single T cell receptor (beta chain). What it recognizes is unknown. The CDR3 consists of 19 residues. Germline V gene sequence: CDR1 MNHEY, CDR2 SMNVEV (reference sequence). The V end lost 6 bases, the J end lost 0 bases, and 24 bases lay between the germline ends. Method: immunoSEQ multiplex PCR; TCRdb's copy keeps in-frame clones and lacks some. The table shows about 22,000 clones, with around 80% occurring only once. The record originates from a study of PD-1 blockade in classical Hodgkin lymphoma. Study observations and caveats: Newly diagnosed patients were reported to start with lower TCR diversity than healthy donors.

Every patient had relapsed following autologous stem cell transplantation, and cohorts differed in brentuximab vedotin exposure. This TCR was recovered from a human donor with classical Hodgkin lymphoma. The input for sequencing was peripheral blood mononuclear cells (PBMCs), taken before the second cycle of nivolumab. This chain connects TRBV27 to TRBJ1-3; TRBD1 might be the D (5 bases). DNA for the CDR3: TGTGCCAGCAGACCGGACACTGGGATCCCAGCGAGCTCTGGAAACACCATATATTTT. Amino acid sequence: CASRPDTGIPASSGNTIYF.